This note documents a single T cell receptor beta chain sequence. What it binds is unknown. Germline V gene sequence: CDR1 SNHLY, CDR2 FYNNEI. The CDR3 is 15 residues long. This sample was included in a study of blood T cells in healthy people across ages. Study context: Using template switching, researchers captured about one barcoded beta molecule for each two T cells. General study findings and limits: In long-lived donors, naive CD4+ cell counts and diversity exceeded those of aged donors.

Sample-barcoded 5' priming and a J-beta primer mix drove a second PCR of roughly 6 to 12 cycles. Tags on each cDNA molecule came from a template-switch adaptor with 12 random nucleotides. TCRdb reprocessed the 5' RACE reads via MiXCR and lists one record per CDR3 protein. The sample consists of under 850,000 distinct CDR3 sequences, about 36% of them appearing once. This TCR was sampled from a man aged 18 to 29 in good health. This chain connects TRBV2 to TRBJ2-5, with D maybe TRBD1 (5 bases). The J call may be incorrect, as the DNA end agrees better with TRBJ2-7. Sample: blood. CDR3 protein: CASSEARGYNYEQYF. CDR3 bases: TGTGCCAGCAGTGAAGCAAGGGGTTATAACTACGAGCAGTACTTC.